Each of the 21 T cell receptor beta chains below was sequenced from the same sample in a study of T cell responses to AZD1222 COVID-19 vaccine. Only in-frame clones appear in the TCRdb table, and some are missing; sequencing was by immunoSEQ multiplex PCR. The sample lists about 150,000 clones, approximately 88% seen once, with less than 2.5% in the top ten. This specimen was peripheral blood, taken on day 0 of AZD1222 vaccination. The source is an adult in good health.

The rearrangement links TRBV19 to TRBJ1-2; D is unclear. V shed 10 bases and J shed 2 bases, with 17 bases lying between them. The CDR3 is 14 amino acids. Germline CDR1 and CDR2: LNHDA and SQIVND (reference sequence). As DNA, the CDR3 is TGTGCCATCGGCGGGGAGAACCACAACTATGGCTACACCTTC. It yields the protein CAIGGENHNYGYTF.

The rearrangement uses TRBV5-4 and TRBJ1-2; unclear D gene. The V and J ends lost 4 bases and 5 bases respectively, with 12 bases between them. The V gene's germline CDR1 is SGHNT and CDR2 YYREEE (reference sequence). CDR3 length equals 13 residues. The CDR3, as DNA: TGTGCCAGCAGCCCGGACGGACGTTATGGCTACACCTTC. It yields the protein CASSPDGRYGYTF.

J is TRBJ1-6 and V is TRBV7-2; D gene ambiguous. CDR3 size: 14 residues. V was pared by 5 bases and J by 7 bases, with 12 bases between. Germline lookup yields CDR1 SGHTA and CDR2 FQGNSA. The CDR3 protein is CASSPPRFNSPLHF. The CDR3 nucleotides read TGTGCCAGCAGCCCCCCCCGGTTCAATTCACCCCTCCACTTT. The variable domain in full, completed from reference TRBV7-2 and TRBJ1-6, reads GAGVSQSPSNKVTEKGKDVELRCDPISGHTALYWYRQSLGQGLEFLIYFQGNSAPDKSGLPSDRFSAERTGGSVSTLTIQRTQQEDSAVYLCASSPPRFNSPLHFGNGTRLTVT.

V is TRBV6-5 and J is TRBJ2-3; TRBD1 matches 9 bases. J was trimmed by 4 bases and V by 6 bases; bases with no gene match: 5. The V gene's germline CDR1 is MNHEY and CDR2 SVGAGI. The CDR3 covers 14 residues. CDR3 sequence (DNA): TGTGCCAGCAGGGACAGGGGAGGTGCAGATACGCAGTATTTT. It encodes CASRDRGGADTQYF.

The rearrangement uses TRBV29-1 and TRBJ2-1; no reliable D call. CDR3 length: 13 amino acids. Trimming stripped 3 bases from V and 2 bases from J, with 8 bases between. From germline, CDR1 is SQVTM and CDR2 ANQGSEA. CDR3 in DNA: TGCAGCGTTGATTCAGGCCCCTACAATGAGCAGTTCTTC. As protein: CSVDSGPYNEQFF.

This clone has just one count. The same CDR3 can be traced to other DNA sequences in this sample. V usage is TRBV29-1 and J usage is TRBJ1-2; possible D gene TRBD1, 6 bases. This CDR3 is 12 amino acids long. V was shortened by 6 bases and J by 1 base, with 9 bases between the two germline ends. CDR1 and CDR2 (germline): SQVTM, ANQGSEA. DNA of the CDR3: TGCAGCGTGGAGGACAGTAACTATGGCTACACCTTC. It yields the protein CSVEDSNYGYTF. Full variable domain (rest looked up from reference TRBV29-1 and TRBJ1-2): SAVISQKPSRDICQRGTSLTIQCQVDSQVTMMFWYRQQPGQSLTLIATANQGSEATYESGFVIDKFPISRPNLTFSTLTVSNMSPEDSSIYLCSVEDSNYGYTFGSGTRLTVV.

The rearrangement links TRBV6-5 to TRBJ1-1; D might be TRBD1 (5 bases). Trimming shortened V by 7 bases and J by 0 bases, and 15 bases separated the two germline ends. This CDR3 contains 15 residues. Germline CDR1 MNHEY, CDR2 SVGAGI. The CDR3 nucleotides read TGTGCCAGCACGACGGGGGGATACTTGAACACTGAAGCTTTCTTT. Protein product: CASTTGGYLNTEAFF.

The genes are TRBV6-5 and TRBJ1-1; the match to TRBD1 covers 9 bases. The CDR3 spans 15 residues. The V segment lost 0 bases and the J segment 5 bases; nucleotides outside the gene matches: 4. Germline V gene lookup returns CDR1 MNHEY and CDR2 SVGAGI. CDR3 in DNA: TGTGCCAGCAGTTACTCAGGACAGGGGTATACTGAAGCTTTCTTT. Translation gives CASSYSGQGYTEAFF.

This chain links TRBV7-9 with TRBJ1-2, with unresolved D. CDR3 length equals 15 residues. From germline, CDR1 is SEHNR and CDR2 FQNEAQ (reference sequence). The V end lost 3 bases, the J end lost 5 bases, and 16 bases lay between the germline ends. CDR3 amino acids: CASSFERAVGYGYTF. The CDR3 region has the DNA TGTGCCAGCAGCTTCGAGCGAGCGGTTGGGTATGGCTACACCTTC.

The chain joins TRBV28 to TRBJ1-5; D gene ambiguous. This CDR3 is built from 16 residues. The V end lost 3 bases, the J end lost 3 bases, and 15 bases lay between the germline ends. Germline CDR1 reads MDHEN; CDR2 reads SYDVKM. For the CDR3, the DNA is TGTGCCAGCAGTTTCCGGGGTGGTGGCTTCAATCAGCCCCAGCATTTT. It encodes CASSFRGGGFNQPQHF.

J is TRBJ2-7 and V is TRBV11-2; the D gene is possibly TRBD1 (6 bases). The V and J ends lost 5 bases and 2 bases respectively, with 10 bases between them. The CDR3 is 13 amino acids. CDR1 is SGHAT and CDR2 is FQNNGV in the germline V gene. CDR3 DNA sequence: TGTGCCAGCAGCGTCAGGGGCCCCTACGAGCAGTACTTC. This sequence encodes CASSVRGPYEQYF.

There are a few counts of this clone. CDR3 nucleotides: TGTGCCAGCAGTGATGGGGGTCTTCTTGAAGCTTTCTTT. Translation gives CASSDGGLLEAFF. V is TRBV2 and J is TRBJ1-1, with D possibly being TRBD1 (5 bases). Trimming removed 3 bases at V and 7 bases at J, with 12 bases between. The CDR3 covers 13 residues. CDR1 SNHLY and CDR2 FYNNEI come from the germline V gene.

This chain connects TRBV12-1 to TRBJ2-1. TRBV12-1 is described as a pseudogene. The length of the CDR3 is 15 residues. The CDR3 reads CASSPARPVPNEQFF. In nucleotides, the CDR3 is TGTGCCAGCAGCCCCGCCAGACCCGTTCCTAATGAGCAGTTCTTC.

This clone was recorded once. The V and J genes are TRBV28 and TRBJ1-5; D ambiguous. This CDR3 is built from 15 residues. The germline V gene has CDR1 MDHEN and CDR2 SYDVKM. V was shortened by 3 bases and J by 2 bases, with 11 bases between the two germline ends. CDR3 bases: TGTGCCAGCAGTTTTGGGGTGAATGGCAATCAGCCCCAGCATTTT. Translating it yields CASSFGVNGNQPQHF.

The chain uses TRBV5-4 and TRBJ1-1; no clear D. The V end lost 7 bases, the J end lost 6 bases, and 7 bases lay between the germline ends. CDR3 length: 10 residues. CDR1 and CDR2 from the germline V gene are SGHNT and YYREEE (reference sequence). The CDR3 DNA is TGTGCCAGCGGAGGCGCTGAAGCTTTCTTT. Encoded protein: CASGGAEAFF.

V is TRBV7-2 and J is TRBJ2-7; D gene unclear. Germline assignment: CDR1 SGHTA and CDR2 FQGNSA. The CDR3 contains 15 residues. V dropped 2 bases and J dropped 1 base, with 12 bases sitting between them. CDR3 bases: TGTGCCAGCAGCTTATACATAAGTAGGTCCTACGAGCAGTACTTC. It is translated as CASSLYISRSYEQYF.

The J gene is TRBJ1-6, the V gene TRBV28; possible D gene TRBD1, 6 bases. CDR1 MDHEN and CDR2 SYDVKM come from the germline V gene. With 9 bases removed from V and 1 base from J, the gap between germline ends came to 7 bases. CDR3 length equals 13 residues. CDR3 in amino acids: CASTGSYNSPLHF. The CDR3 bases are TGTGCCAGTACAGGGTCCTATAATTCACCCCTCCACTTT.

This clone was seen only once. This chain connects TRBV28 to TRBJ2-2; D may be TRBD1 or TRBD2 (5 bases each). V dropped 5 bases and J dropped 9 bases, with 13 bases sitting between them. The CDR3 has 13 amino acids. Germline lookup yields CDR1 MDHEN and CDR2 SYDVKM. CDR3: CASSRDVGRELFF. The CDR3 nucleotides read TGTGCCAGCAGTCGGGACGTAGGGCGGGAGCTGTTTTTT.

J is TRBJ2-3 and V is TRBV30, with a weak D call TRBD2 (6 bases). Trimming removed 6 bases from V and 0 bases from J, with 13 bases in between. In germline, CDR1 is GTSNPN, CDR2 SVGIG (reference sequence). This CDR3 comprises 14 residues. This CDR3 is CACAQGLSTDTQYF. CDR3 in DNA: TGTGCCTGCGCTCAGGGACTTAGCACAGATACGCAGTATTTT.

This sequence joins TRBV19 and TRBJ2-7; TRBD1 is a possible D gene (5 bases). The CDR3 consists of 11 residues. Germline CDR1 reads LNHDA; CDR2 reads SQIVND (reference sequence). Between the trimmed V and J ends, which lost 9 bases and 3 bases, there was a span of 9 bases. CDR3 region: CASGHLYEQYF. CDR3 DNA: TGTGCCAGCGGACATCTCTACGAGCAGTACTTC. Variable domain in full (rest from reference TRBV19 and TRBJ2-7): DGGITQSPKYLFRKEGQNVTLSCEQNLNHDAMYWYRQDPGQGLRLIYYSQIVNDFQKGDIAEGYSVSREKKESFPLTVTSAQKNPTAFYLCASGHLYEQYFGPGTRLTVT.

The J gene is TRBJ1-5, the V gene TRBV19; weak D call: TRBD1 (6 bases). Per germline, CDR1 LNHDA and CDR2 SQIVND (reference sequence). The CDR3 loop spans 15 amino acids. The germline V and J ends were trimmed by 7 bases and 2 bases, with 15 bases remaining between them. This CDR3 is CASIEGGGRNQPQHF. CDR3 coding DNA: TGTGCCAGTATAGAAGGGGGGGGCCGCAATCAGCCCCAGCATTTT.